These T cell receptor beta chains were read from a single sample in a study of blood T cell repertoires in COVID-19. Clones were sequenced by immunoSEQ multiplex PCR, and TCRdb holds only the in-frame ones, with some missing. Of approximately 240,000 clones in the sample, approximately 82% were seen once. Sequenced input: peripheral blood. Receptor source: a woman older than 75 with active or convalescent COVID-19. CDR3s include the opening cysteine and the closing phenylalanine or tryptophan. D genes are given only for firm matches. Part of the rows lack a size; the others show once, few, many or a class for expanded clones.

>.|TRBJ1-5|TRBV6-5|.
TGTGCCAGCAGTTACTCACGCGGTAGCAATCAGCCCCAGCATTTT
CASSYSRGSNQPQHF
>.|TRBJ2-5|TRBV10-1|TRBD1
TGCGCCAGCAGTTGGACAGGGGGAGAGACCCAGTACTTC
CASSWTGGETQYF
>.|TRBJ2-5|TRBV28|TRBD1
TGTGCCAGTAACATTCGGACAGGGGGAGAGACCCAGTACTTC
CASNIRTGGETQYF
>.|TRBJ2-5|TRBV28|.
TGTGCCAGCAGACAAACAGGTTCCCAAGAGACCCAGTACTTC
CASRQTGSQETQYF
>.|TRBJ1-1|TRBV6-2/TRBV6-3|.
TGTGCCAGCAGTACAGGGAGTTCGTACACTGAAGCTTTCTTT
CASSTGSSYTEAFF
>.|TRBJ2-3|TRBV7-8|TRBD2
TGTGCCAGCAGCGCCCGGGACTACCCTCGCACAGATACGCAGTATTTT
CASSARDYPRTDTQYF
>few|TRBJ2-2|TRBV18|TRBD2
TGTGCCAGCTCACCAGAACCGCTAGCGGGGGTTGTGGACACCGGGGAGCTGTTTTTT
CASSPEPLAGVVDTGELFF
>.|TRBJ2-4|TRBV28|.
TGTGCCAGCTCCGATCCCGGGGCCAAAAACATTCAGTACTTC
CASSDPGAKNIQYF
>.|TRBJ2-7|TRBV21-1|.
TGTGCCAGCAGCAAAGTAGGGGACAGTTCCCTCTACGAGCAGTACTTC
CASSKVGDSSLYEQYF
>.|TRBJ2-7|TRBV5-4|TRBD2
TGTGCCAGCAGCTTGGCCGGGACTAGGGTCTCCTACGAGCAGTACTTC
CASSLAGTRVSYEQYF